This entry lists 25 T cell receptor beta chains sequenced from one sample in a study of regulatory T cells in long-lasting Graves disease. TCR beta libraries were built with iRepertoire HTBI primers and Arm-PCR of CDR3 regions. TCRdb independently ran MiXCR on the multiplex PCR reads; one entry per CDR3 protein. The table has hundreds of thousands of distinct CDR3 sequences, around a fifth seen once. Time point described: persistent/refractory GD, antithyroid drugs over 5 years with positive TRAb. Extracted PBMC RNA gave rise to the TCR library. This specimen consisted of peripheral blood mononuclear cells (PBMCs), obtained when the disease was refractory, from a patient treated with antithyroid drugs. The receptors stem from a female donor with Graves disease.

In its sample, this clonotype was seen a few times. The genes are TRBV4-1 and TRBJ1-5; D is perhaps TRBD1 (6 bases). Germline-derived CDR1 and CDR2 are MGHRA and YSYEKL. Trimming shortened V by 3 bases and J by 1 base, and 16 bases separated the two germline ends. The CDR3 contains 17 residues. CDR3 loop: CASSQVTGSRSNQPQHF. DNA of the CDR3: TGCGCCAGCAGCCAGGTTACAGGGTCGAGAAGCAATCAGCCCCAGCATTTT.

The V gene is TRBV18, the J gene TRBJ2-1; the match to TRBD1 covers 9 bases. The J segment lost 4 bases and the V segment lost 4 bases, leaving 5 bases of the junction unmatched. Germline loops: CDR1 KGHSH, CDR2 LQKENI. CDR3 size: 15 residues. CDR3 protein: CASSRPGTGYNEQFF. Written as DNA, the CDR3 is TGTGCCAGCTCACGTCCCGGGACAGGGTACAATGAGCAGTTCTTC.

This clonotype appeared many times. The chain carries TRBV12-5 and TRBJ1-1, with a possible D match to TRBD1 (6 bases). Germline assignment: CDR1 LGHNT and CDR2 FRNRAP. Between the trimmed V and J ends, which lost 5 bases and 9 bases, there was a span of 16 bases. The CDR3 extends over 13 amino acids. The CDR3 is CASGPWAGDKAFF. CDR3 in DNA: TGTGCTAGTGGTCCCTGGGCAGGGGATAAAGCTTTCTTT.

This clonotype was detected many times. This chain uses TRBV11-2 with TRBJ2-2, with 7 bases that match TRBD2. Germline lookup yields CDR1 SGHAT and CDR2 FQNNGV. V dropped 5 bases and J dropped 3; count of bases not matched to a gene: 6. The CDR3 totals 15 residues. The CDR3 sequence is CASSRRGTYTGELFF. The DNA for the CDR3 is TGTGCCAGCAGCCGGCGGGGGACCTACACCGGGGAGCTGTTTTTT.

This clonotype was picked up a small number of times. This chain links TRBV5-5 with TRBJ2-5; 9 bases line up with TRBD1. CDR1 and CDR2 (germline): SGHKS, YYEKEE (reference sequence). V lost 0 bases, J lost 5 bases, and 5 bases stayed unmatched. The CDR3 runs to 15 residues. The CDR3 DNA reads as TGTGCCAGCAGCTTGGCGGGACAGGGAGGGGAGACCCAGTACTTC. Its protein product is CASSLAGQGGETQYF.

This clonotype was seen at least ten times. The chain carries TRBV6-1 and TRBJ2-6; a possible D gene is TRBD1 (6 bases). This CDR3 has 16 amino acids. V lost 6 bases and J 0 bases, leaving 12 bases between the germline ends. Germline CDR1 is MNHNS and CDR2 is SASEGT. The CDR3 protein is CASRTRTVSGANVLTF. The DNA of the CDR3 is TGTGCCAGCAGAACCAGGACAGTCTCTGGGGCCAACGTCCTGACTTTC.

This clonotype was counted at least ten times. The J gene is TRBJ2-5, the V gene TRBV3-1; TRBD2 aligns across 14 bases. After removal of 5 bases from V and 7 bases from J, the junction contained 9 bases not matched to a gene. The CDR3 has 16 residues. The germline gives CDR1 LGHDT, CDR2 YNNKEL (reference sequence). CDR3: CASSDEGLAGAGTQYF. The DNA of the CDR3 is TGTGCCAGCAGCGACGAGGGACTAGCGGGAGCGGGGACCCAGTACTTC.

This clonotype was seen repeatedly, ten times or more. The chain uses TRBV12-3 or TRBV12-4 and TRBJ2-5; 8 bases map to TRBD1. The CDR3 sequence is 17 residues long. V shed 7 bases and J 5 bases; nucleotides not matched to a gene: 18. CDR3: CASTSLGAGGMEETQYF. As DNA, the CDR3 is TGTGCCAGCACCTCTCTAGGGGCAGGGGGCATGGAGGAGACCCAGTACTTC.

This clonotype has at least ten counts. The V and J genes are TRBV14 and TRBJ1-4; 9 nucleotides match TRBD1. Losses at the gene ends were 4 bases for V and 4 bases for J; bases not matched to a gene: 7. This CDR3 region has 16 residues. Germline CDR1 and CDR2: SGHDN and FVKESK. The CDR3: CASSLGPGQGNEKLFF. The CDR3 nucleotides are TGTGCCAGCAGCCTGGGCCCGGGACAGGGTAATGAAAAACTGTTTTTT.

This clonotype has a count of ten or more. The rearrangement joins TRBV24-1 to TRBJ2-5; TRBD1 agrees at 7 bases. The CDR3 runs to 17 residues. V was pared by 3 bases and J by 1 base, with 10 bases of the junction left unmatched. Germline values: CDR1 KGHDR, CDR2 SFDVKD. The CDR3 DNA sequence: TGTGCCACCAGTGATACCCGACAGGGTTCGGGCCAAGAGACCCAGTACTTC. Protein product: CATSDTRQGSGQETQYF.

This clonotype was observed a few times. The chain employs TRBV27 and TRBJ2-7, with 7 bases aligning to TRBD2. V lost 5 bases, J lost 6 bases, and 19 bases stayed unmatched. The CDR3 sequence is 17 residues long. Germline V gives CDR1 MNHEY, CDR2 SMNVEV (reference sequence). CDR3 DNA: TGTGCCAGCAGTCCAATGGTGGGGGGAGGGCCTCCGGTCGAGCAGTACTTC. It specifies CASSPMVGGGPPVEQYF.

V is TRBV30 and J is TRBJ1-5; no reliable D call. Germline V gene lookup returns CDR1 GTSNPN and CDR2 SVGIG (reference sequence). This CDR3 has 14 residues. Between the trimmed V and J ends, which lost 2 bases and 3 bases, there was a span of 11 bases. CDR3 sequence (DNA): TGTGCCTGGAGTCGGGGAAATAACAATCAGCCCCAGCATTTT. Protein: CAWSRGNNNQPQHF.

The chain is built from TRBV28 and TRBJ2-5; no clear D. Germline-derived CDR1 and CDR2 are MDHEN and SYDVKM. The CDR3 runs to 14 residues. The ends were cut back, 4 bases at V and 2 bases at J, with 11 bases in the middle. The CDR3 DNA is TGTGCCAGCAGTTCCCCCGACCTTCAAGAGACCCAGTACTTC. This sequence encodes CASSSPDLQETQYF.

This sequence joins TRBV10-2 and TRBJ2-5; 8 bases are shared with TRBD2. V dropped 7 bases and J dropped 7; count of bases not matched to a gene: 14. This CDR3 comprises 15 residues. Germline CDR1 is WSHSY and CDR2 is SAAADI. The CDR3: CASTPGGAPAGTQYF. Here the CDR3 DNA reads TGCGCCAGCACTCCCGGGGGGGCACCGGCGGGGACCCAGTACTTC.

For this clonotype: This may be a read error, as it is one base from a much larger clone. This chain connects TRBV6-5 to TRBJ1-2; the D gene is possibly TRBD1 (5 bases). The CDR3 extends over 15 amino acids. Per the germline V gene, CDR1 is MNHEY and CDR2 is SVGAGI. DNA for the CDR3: TGTACCAGCAGTTACTCGCCGGGACCGGACTATGGCTACACCTTC. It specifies CTSSYSPGPDYGYTF.

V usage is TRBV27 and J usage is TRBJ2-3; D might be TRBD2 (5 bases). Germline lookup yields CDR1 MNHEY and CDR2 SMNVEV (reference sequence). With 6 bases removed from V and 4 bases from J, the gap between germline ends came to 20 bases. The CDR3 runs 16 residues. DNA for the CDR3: TGTGCCAGCAGCCTTTTTATGGGAGAACTAGCAGATACGCAGTATTTT. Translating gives CASSLFMGELADTQYF.

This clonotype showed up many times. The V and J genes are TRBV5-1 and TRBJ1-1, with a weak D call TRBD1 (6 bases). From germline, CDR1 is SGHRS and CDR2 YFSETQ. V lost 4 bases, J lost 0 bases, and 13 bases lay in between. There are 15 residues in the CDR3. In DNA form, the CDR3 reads TGCGCCAGCAGCCCCTCACAGGGAATGAACACTGAAGCTTTCTTT. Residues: CASSPSQGMNTEAFF.

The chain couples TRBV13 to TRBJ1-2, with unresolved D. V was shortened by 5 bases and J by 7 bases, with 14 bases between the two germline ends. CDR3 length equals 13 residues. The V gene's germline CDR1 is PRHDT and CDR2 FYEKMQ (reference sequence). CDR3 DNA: TGTGCCAGCAGCCCCCCAGAAGATGGTGGCTACACCTTC. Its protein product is CASSPPEDGGYTF.

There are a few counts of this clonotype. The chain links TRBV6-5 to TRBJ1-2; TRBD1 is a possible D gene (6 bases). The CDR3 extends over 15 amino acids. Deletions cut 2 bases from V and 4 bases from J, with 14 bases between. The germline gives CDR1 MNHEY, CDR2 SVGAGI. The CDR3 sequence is CASSYGGAKIYGYTF. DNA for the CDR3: TGTGCCAGCAGTTACGGGGGGGCGAAGATCTATGGCTACACCTTC.

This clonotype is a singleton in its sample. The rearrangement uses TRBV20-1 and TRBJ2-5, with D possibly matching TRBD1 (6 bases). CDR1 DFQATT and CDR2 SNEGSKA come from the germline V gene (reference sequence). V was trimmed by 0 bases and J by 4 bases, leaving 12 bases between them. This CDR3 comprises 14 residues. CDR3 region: CSARDPPGAETQYF. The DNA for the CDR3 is TGCAGTGCTAGAGATCCCCCAGGGGCAGAGACCCAGTACTTC.

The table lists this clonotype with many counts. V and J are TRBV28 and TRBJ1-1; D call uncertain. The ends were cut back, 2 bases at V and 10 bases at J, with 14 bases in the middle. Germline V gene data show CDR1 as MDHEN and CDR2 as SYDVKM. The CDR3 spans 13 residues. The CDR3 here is CASSLGPGGRAFF. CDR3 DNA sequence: TGTGCCAGCAGTTTAGGCCCCGGTGGAAGAGCTTTCTTT.

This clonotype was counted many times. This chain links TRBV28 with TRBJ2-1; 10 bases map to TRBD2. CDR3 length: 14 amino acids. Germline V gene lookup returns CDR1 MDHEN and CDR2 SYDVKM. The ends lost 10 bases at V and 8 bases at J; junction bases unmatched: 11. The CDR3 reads CATTPSGRVDEQFF. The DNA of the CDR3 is TGTGCCACTACCCCCAGCGGGAGGGTTGATGAGCAGTTCTTC.

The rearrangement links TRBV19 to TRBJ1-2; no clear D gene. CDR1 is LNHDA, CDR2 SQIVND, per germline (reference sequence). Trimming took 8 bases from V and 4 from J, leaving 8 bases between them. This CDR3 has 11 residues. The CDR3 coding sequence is TGTGCCAGTGGAGGCCTCTATGGCTACACCTTC. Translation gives CASGGLYGYTF.

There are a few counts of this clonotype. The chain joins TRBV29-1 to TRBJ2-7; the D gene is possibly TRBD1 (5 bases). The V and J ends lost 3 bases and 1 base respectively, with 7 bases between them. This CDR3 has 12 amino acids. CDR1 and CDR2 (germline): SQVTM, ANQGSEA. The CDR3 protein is CSVEKGSYEQYF. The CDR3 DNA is TGCAGCGTTGAGAAGGGGTCCTACGAGCAGTACTTC.

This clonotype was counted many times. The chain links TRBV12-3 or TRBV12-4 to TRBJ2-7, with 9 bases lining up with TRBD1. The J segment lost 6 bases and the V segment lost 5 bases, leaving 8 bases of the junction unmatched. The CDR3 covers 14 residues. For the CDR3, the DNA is TGTGCCAGCAGTCGCCGGGACAGGGTAGGCGAGCAGTACTTC. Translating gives CASSRRDRVGEQYF.